These 16 T cell receptor beta chains share one sample of origin, sequenced in a study of blood T cells in healthy people across ages. Primers used in a second PCR of roughly 6 to 11 cycles were a sample-barcoded 5' primer and a J-beta primer mix. TCRdb fed the 5' RACE reads into MiXCR, producing one record per CDR3 protein. This sample has fewer than 1.5 million distinct CDR3 sequences; about 40% occur once, and the top ten carry 7.9%. The sample comprised blood. Receptor source: a woman aged 18-29 years in good health.

The chain has TRBV12-1 and TRBJ2-1; TRBD2, the table's D call, was not compared with the DNA. TRBV12-1 is termed a pseudogene. CDR3 length: 20 amino acids. CDR3 coding DNA: TGTGCCAGCAGCTTTGGGTTGACTATCGGGGGGGAGAGCTCCTACAATGAGCAGTTCTTC. Translation: CASSFGLTIGGESSYNEQFF.

The chain links TRBV15 to TRBJ1-2; D is unresolved. CDR1 is LNHNV, CDR2 YYDKDF, per germline (reference sequence). V lost 0 bases, J lost 5 bases, and 7 bases lay in between. CDR3 length equals 13 residues. The CDR3 is CATSRDQQYGYTF. In DNA, the CDR3 is TGTGCCACCAGCAGAGATCAGCAGTATGGCTACACCTTC.

The chain joins TRBV6-4 to TRBJ2-3; 7 bases match TRBD2. Trimming cost V 0 bases and J 1 base; bases outside gene matches: 4. Germline V gives CDR1 MRHNA, CDR2 SNTAGT. The CDR3 runs to 16 residues. The CDR3 loop is CASSDSAGTGTDTQYF. CDR3 coding DNA: TGTGCCAGCAGTGACTCAGCGGGAACAGGCACAGATACGCAGTATTTT.

The V and J genes are TRBV12-3 or TRBV12-4 and TRBJ2-7; 7 bases align to TRBD2. The end of the DNA fits TRBJ2-5 better, so the J call may be wrong. The CDR3 is made up of 15 amino acids. For the CDR3, the DNA is TGTGCCAGCAGTTTAAGCGGGGTTGAGGGTGAGACCCAGTACTTC. Amino acids: CASSLSGVEGETQYF.

V is TRBV25-1 and J is TRBJ1-5, with 9 bases lining up with TRBD1. Germline V gene sequence: CDR1 MGHDK, CDR2 SYGVNS. V lost 5 bases, J lost 6 bases, and 11 bases stayed unmatched. The CDR3 consists of 16 residues. The CDR3 coding sequence is TGTGCCAGCAGTCCCACGGGGACAGGGATCGGTCAGCCCCAGCATTTT. Residues: CASSPTGTGIGQPQHF. The full variable domain, its missing parts supplied by reference TRBV25-1 and TRBJ1-5, is EADIYQTPRYLVIGTGKKITLECSQTMGHDKMYWYQQDPGMELHLIHYSYGVNSTEKGDLSSESTVSRIRTEHFPLTLESARPSHTSQYLCASSPTGTGIGQPQHFGDGTRLSIL.

The chain links TRBV7-9 to TRBJ2-3, with 9 bases matching TRBD2. From germline, CDR1 is SEHNR and CDR2 FQNEAQ (reference sequence). This CDR3 comprises 16 residues. Trimming cost V 3 bases and J 2 bases; bases outside gene matches: 6. The CDR3 reads CASSFYLAGHTDTQYF. DNA of the CDR3: TGTGCCAGCAGCTTCTACCTAGCGGGGCACACAGATACGCAGTATTTT.

This clonotype was recorded once. The rearrangement joins TRBV12-3 or TRBV12-4 to TRBJ2-1; D is perhaps TRBD2 (7 bases). Trimming pared 5 bases from V and 13 bases from J, leaving 24 bases between. This CDR3 is built from 15 residues. CDR3 in DNA: TGTGCCAGCAGTCTTGGGGGGGCATCCCGTGAGACCCAGTTCTTC. It translates to CASSLGGASRETQFF.

This clonotype was counted between two and nine times. The chain recombines TRBV15 with TRBJ2-6, with D unresolved. This CDR3 spans 15 amino acids. CDR1 is LNHNV, CDR2 YYDKDF, per germline (reference sequence). Trimming took 3 bases from V and 0 from J, leaving 6 bases between them. CDR3 sequence: CATSSGHSGANVLTF. In DNA form, the CDR3 reads TGTGCCACCAGCAGCGGCCACTCTGGGGCCAACGTCCTGACTTTC.

The chain carries TRBV27 and TRBJ2-1, with D perhaps matching TRBD2 (6 bases). The V and J ends lost 5 bases and 2 bases respectively, with 10 bases between them. The CDR3 extends over 14 amino acids. Germline V lookup: CDR1 MNHEY, CDR2 SMNVEV (reference sequence). The DNA of the CDR3 is TGTGCCAGCAGTGAGCGGGCAACCTACAATGAGCAGTTCTTC. This codes for CASSERATYNEQFF.

The chain recombines TRBV10-3 with TRBJ1-2; the match to TRBD1 covers 7 bases. Unmatched junction bases numbered 11, after V lost 5 bases and J lost 5 bases. Germline V gene sequence: CDR1 ENHRY, CDR2 SYGVKD. The CDR3 has 15 amino acids. The CDR3 coding sequence is TGTGCCATCAGTACCCTGGGACAGACCATTTATGGCTACACCTTC. This sequence encodes CAISTLGQTIYGYTF.

This sequence joins TRBV19 and TRBJ2-1; D is possibly TRBD2 (6 bases). The CDR3 consists of 16 residues. Between the trimmed V and J ends, which lost 3 bases and 9 bases, there was a span of 21 bases. CDR1 LNHDA and CDR2 SQIVND come from the germline V gene (reference sequence). CDR3 coding DNA: TGTGCCAGTAGTATTATCCAGCGGGCAAAGGGGAGTGAGCAGTTCTTC. This encodes CASSIIQRAKGSEQFF.

This chain links TRBV3-1 with TRBJ2-7; D call uncertain. The DNA end favors TRBJ2-5, so the J call may be wrong. This CDR3 contains 16 residues. Germline-derived CDR1 and CDR2 are LGHDT and YNNKEL (reference sequence). The CDR3, as DNA: TGTGCCAGCAGCCAAGGGGTCTTCTTAGTTGGGGAGACCCAGTACTTC. Its translation: CASSQGVFLVGETQYF.

The V call is TRBV20-1, the J call TRBJ2-5, with D maybe TRBD1 (5 bases). Germline CDR1 DFQATT, CDR2 SNEGSKA (reference sequence). The CDR3 totals 14 residues. The V gene lost 2 bases and the J gene lost 11 bases, with 21 bases spanning the gap. The CDR3, as DNA: TGCAGTGCTAGACTTTCCAGGGCCCTCGGAGAGCAGTACTTC. Translation gives CSARLSRALGEQYF.

J is TRBJ1-1 and V is TRBV3-1; TRBD1 matches 10 bases. V lost 4 bases and J lost 3; bases outside the gene matches: 5. The V gene's germline CDR1 is LGHDT and CDR2 YNNKEL (reference sequence). The CDR3 totals 15 residues. For the CDR3, the DNA is TGTGCCAGCAGCCGACGACAGGGGGCGGACACTGAAGCTTTCTTT. The encoded protein is CASSRRQGADTEAFF. Looking up the rest from reference TRBV3-1 and TRBJ1-1 gives the full variable domain: DTAVSQTPKYLVTQMGNDKSIKCEQNLGHDTMYWYKQDSKKFLKIMFSYNNKELIINETVPNRFSPKSPDKAHLNLHINSLELGDSAVYFCASSRRQGADTEAFFGQGTRLTVV.

The V call is TRBV20-1, the J call TRBJ2-5; TRBD2 matches 13 bases. Trimming cost V 1 base and J 3 bases; bases outside gene matches: 2. Looked up from germline, CDR1 is DFQATT and CDR2 is SNEGSKA (reference sequence). CDR3 size: 15 residues. CDR3 coding DNA: TGCAGTGCTAGAGGGACTAGCGGGAGTAAAGAGACCCAGTACTTC. Translated: CSARGTSGSKETQYF.

The gene calls are TRBV5-1 and TRBJ2-7, with 9 bases matching TRBD2. V shed 5 bases and J 2 bases; nucleotides not matched to a gene: 11. Germline V CDR1 and CDR2: SGHRS, YFSETQ. This CDR3 is 16 amino acids long. CDR3 residues: CASRAASGGPTYEQYF. The DNA for the CDR3 is TGCGCCAGCAGAGCTGCCAGCGGGGGGCCGACCTACGAGCAGTACTTC.